Shown below are 32 T cell receptor beta chains from a single sample sequenced in a study of T cell responses to AZD1222 COVID-19 vaccine. Some clones are missing from TCRdb's copy, which holds only in-frame ones; the method was immunoSEQ multiplex PCR. The data contain some 150,000 clones, more than 70% of them seen just once; the ten biggest clones take up around 1.5%. The sample here was peripheral blood, taken 28 days after the second AZD1222 dose. These receptor sequences come from an adult who received the AZD1222 COVID-19 vaccine.

The chain carries TRBV29-1 and TRBJ1-1; D is undetermined. V lost 6 bases and J lost 4, with 9 bases in between. The CDR3 runs to 11 residues. Looked up from germline, CDR1 is SQVTM and CDR2 is ANQGSEA. The CDR3 DNA sequence: TGCAGCGTCGGGCCGCGCACTGAAGCTTTCTTT. Translation gives CSVGPRTEAFF.

This sequence joins TRBV4-3 and TRBJ1-1; TRBD1 agrees at 8 bases. The V gene end was trimmed by 0 bases and the J gene end by 3 bases; junction bases not matched to a gene: 6. The germline V gene encodes CDR1 LGHNA and CDR2 YSLEER. The CDR3 extends over 16 amino acids. Here the CDR3 reads CASSQDPDRADTEAFF. The CDR3 DNA reads as TGCGCCAGCAGCCAAGACCCGGACAGGGCGGACACTGAAGCTTTCTTT.

The J gene is TRBJ1-3, the V gene TRBV7-2, with no clear D. Germline-derived CDR1 and CDR2 are SGHTA and FQGNSA. The CDR3 length is 11 residues. V shed 3 bases and J shed 4 bases, with 1 base lying between them. The CDR3 sequence: CASSFGNTIYF. DNA for the CDR3: TGTGCCAGCAGCTTCGGAAACACCATATATTTT.

The chain employs TRBV12-3 or TRBV12-4 and TRBJ1-1; TRBD1 aligns across 7 bases. The CDR3 contains 13 residues. With V trimmed by 9 bases and J by 1 base, 5 bases remained unmatched. The CDR3 spells CASKGQTNTEAFF. The DNA of the CDR3 is TGTGCCAGTAAGGGACAGACGAACACTGAAGCTTTCTTT.

The chain has TRBV19 and TRBJ2-1; TRBD1 aligns across 8 bases. CDR1 is LNHDA, CDR2 SQIVND, per germline (reference sequence). This CDR3 contains 15 residues. After removal of 4 bases from V and 3 bases from J, the junction contained 5 bases not matched to a gene. The CDR3 sequence: CASSTQGAYYNEQFF. The CDR3 nucleotides are TGTGCCAGTAGTACGCAGGGGGCCTACTACAATGAGCAGTTCTTC.

The J gene is TRBJ1-1, the V gene TRBV4-3; D not certain. V lost 1 base, J lost 3 bases, and 12 bases lay in between. CDR3 length: 15 amino acids. The germline CDR1 and CDR2 sequences are LGHNA and YSLEER. The CDR3 loop is CASSQGEGPYTEAFF. Here the CDR3 DNA reads TGCGCCAGCAGCCAAGGGGAAGGGCCGTACACTGAAGCTTTCTTT.

The CDR3 coding sequence is TGCAGTGCTAGTGTACAGGGGAACTATGGCTACACCTTC. Translating it yields CSASVQGNYGYTF. The rearrangement links TRBV20-1 to TRBJ1-2; 7 bases map to TRBD1. Losses at the gene ends were 3 bases for V and 2 bases for J; bases not matched to a gene: 3. The germline CDR1 and CDR2 sequences are DFQATT and SNEGSKA (reference sequence). This CDR3 has 13 residues.

The chain uses TRBV4-2 and TRBJ2-2; 7 nucleotides match TRBD2. V shed 4 bases and J 1 base; nucleotides not matched to a gene: 9. Germline lookup yields CDR1 LGHNA and CDR2 YNFKEQ. The CDR3 is 17 residues long. The CDR3 DNA reads as TGTGCCAGCAGCCGCCTAACCGGGAGGAGGAACACCGGGGAGCTGTTTTTT. Encoded protein: CASSRLTGRRNTGELFF.

The chain carries TRBV10-3 and TRBJ1-5; D remains ambiguous. Trimming stripped 4 bases from V and 2 bases from J, with 12 bases between. The CDR3 consists of 15 residues. Per germline, CDR1 ENHRY and CDR2 SYGVKD. The CDR3 protein is CAISGLGFGNQPQHF. The CDR3 DNA follows: TGTGCCATCAGTGGGTTGGGGTTTGGCAATCAGCCCCAGCATTTT.

The V and J genes are TRBV7-2 and TRBJ2-1, with D unresolved. V was shortened by 3 bases and J by 0 bases, with 9 bases between the two germline ends. Germline V gives CDR1 SGHTA, CDR2 FQGNSA. The CDR3 is 15 amino acids. The CDR3 DNA sequence: TGTGCCAGCAGCTTCGACTCGAGCTCCTACAATGAGCAGTTCTTC. Amino acid sequence: CASSFDSSSYNEQFF.

V gene TRBV3-1 (or the pseudogene TRBV3-2) combines with J gene TRBJ2-5; the D is unclear. Trimming took off 5 bases at V and 0 bases at J, with 1 base between the two ends. The germline CDR1 and CDR2 sequences are LGHDT and YNNKEL (reference sequence). The CDR3 runs 11 residues. The CDR3 is CASSDQETQYF. CDR3 bases: TGTGCCAGCAGCGACCAAGAGACCCAGTACTTC.

V usage is TRBV5-6 and J usage is TRBJ1-4, with TRBD1 matching 9 bases. V shed 3 bases, J shed 8 bases, and the junction held 8 bases outside the gene matches. Looked up from germline, CDR1 is SGHDT and CDR2 is YYEEEE. The CDR3 is made up of 15 amino acids. The chain's CDR3 is CASSSTTGGPEKLFF. The CDR3 region has the DNA TGTGCCAGCAGCTCTACTACAGGGGGCCCCGAAAAACTGTTTTTT.

V gene TRBV5-1 combines with J gene TRBJ2-1; TRBD2 might be the D (5 bases). This CDR3 region has 16 residues. CDR1 is SGHRS and CDR2 is YFSETQ in the germline V gene. V lost 3 bases and J lost 2, with 15 bases in between. CDR3 bases: TGCGCCAGCAGCTGGGGTGATCAGAGGGCCTACAATGAGCAGTTCTTC. Amino acids: CASSWGDQRAYNEQFF.

The sample holds a few counts of this clone. The J gene is TRBJ1-2, the V gene TRBV4-2, with TRBD1 as a possible D gene (5 bases). Trimming pared 4 bases from V and 1 base from J, leaving 25 bases between. Germline V CDR1 and CDR2: LGHNA, YNFKEQ. The length of the CDR3 is 19 residues. CDR3 protein: CASSLGDPYGTSINYGYTF. The DNA of the CDR3 is TGTGCCAGCAGCCTTGGGGATCCCTACGGGACGTCGATTAACTATGGCTACACCTTC.

The genes are TRBV4-2 and TRBJ1-5; 10 bases are a match to TRBD1. The CDR3 is made up of 17 amino acids. Trimming removed 2 bases from V and 7 bases from J; junction bases left unmatched: 11. The germline V gene encodes CDR1 LGHNA and CDR2 YNFKEQ. The CDR3 is CASSQNPDRGLVQPQHF. The DNA for the CDR3 is TGTGCCAGCAGCCAAAACCCTGACAGGGGGCTCGTGCAGCCCCAGCATTTT.

The V call is TRBV28, the J call TRBJ1-2; D call uncertain. This CDR3 region has 14 residues. CDR1 is MDHEN, CDR2 SYDVKM, per germline. V lost 4 bases, J lost 4 bases, and 13 bases lay in between. CDR3 bases: TGTGCCAGCAGTTCCACGCCGCTCACCTATGGCTACACCTTC. Residues: CASSSTPLTYGYTF.

This clone was observed once. The genes are TRBV6-2 or TRBV6-3 and TRBJ2-7; the match to TRBD1 covers 12 bases. Germline V CDR1 and CDR2: MNHEY, SVGEGT. The CDR3 runs to 16 residues. Germline trimming cut 4 bases from V and 7 bases from J; bases unmatched to any gene: 11. CDR3 in amino acids: CASSSRPGQGAREQYF. The DNA for the CDR3 is TGTGCCAGCAGTTCAAGACCGGGACAGGGGGCTAGAGAGCAGTACTTC.

The chain carries TRBV6-1 and TRBJ2-1; D gene uncertain. CDR3 size: 15 residues. Trimming removed 0 bases at V and 12 bases at J, with 18 bases between. Germline loops: CDR1 MNHNS, CDR2 SASEGT. The CDR3 reads CASSEAMSVSKPQFF. CDR3 nucleotides: TGTGCCAGCAGTGAAGCGATGTCCGTTTCGAAGCCGCAGTTCTTC.

This rearrangement joins TRBV5-5 to TRBJ1-6; D might be TRBD1 (5 bases). From germline, CDR1 is SGHKS and CDR2 YYEKEE (reference sequence). The CDR3 sequence is 15 residues long. The ends were cut back, 4 bases at V and 6 bases at J, with 14 bases in the middle. As DNA, the CDR3 is TGTGCCAGCAGCCGAGGGACGGATCTTAATTCACCCCTCCACTTT. This gives the protein CASSRGTDLNSPLHF.

The V call is TRBV4-3, the J call TRBJ2-7; 9 bases agree with TRBD1. This CDR3 spans 16 amino acids. With V trimmed by 0 bases and J by 5 bases, 8 bases remained unmatched. The germline CDR1 and CDR2 sequences are LGHNA and YSLEER. The CDR3 sequence: CASSQETGTGSNEQYF. CDR3 DNA: TGCGCCAGCAGCCAAGAAACCGGGACAGGGAGTAACGAGCAGTACTTC.

The chain carries TRBV5-5 and TRBJ1-2; a weak D match, TRBD1 (5 bases). CDR1 is SGHKS and CDR2 is YYEKEE in the germline V gene (reference sequence). The CDR3 is made up of 12 amino acids. The V gene lost 2 bases and the J gene lost 8 bases, with 10 bases spanning the gap. CDR3 in amino acids: CASSFRASGYTF. CDR3 nucleotides: TGTGCCAGCAGCTTCAGGGCGTCCGGCTACACCTTC.

The V gene is TRBV19, the J gene TRBJ2-3, with D perhaps assigned TRBD1 or TRBD2 (5 bases each). CDR3 length: 17 amino acids. Germline V gene data show CDR1 as LNHDA and CDR2 as SQIVND (reference sequence). Trimming left V 5 bases short and J 0 bases short, with 18 bases between. CDR3 bases: TGTGCCAGTAGTCGCCGGGGCCGATTAACTAGCACAGATACGCAGTATTTT. As protein: CASSRRGRLTSTDTQYF.

The rearrangement uses TRBV11-2 and TRBJ2-1, with 7 bases matching TRBD1. The V gene end was trimmed by 3 bases and the J gene end by 1 base; junction bases not matched to a gene: 6. Germline CDR1 reads SGHAT; CDR2 reads FQNNGV. The CDR3 contains 16 residues. The DNA of the CDR3 is TGTGCCAGCAGCTTTCGTCGACAGGGATCCTACAATGAGCAGTTCTTC. Residues: CASSFRRQGSYNEQFF.

V gene TRBV11-2 combines with J gene TRBJ1-2; TRBD1 might be the D (5 bases). The germline CDR1 and CDR2 sequences are SGHAT and FQNNGV. Trimming removed 5 bases at V and 0 bases at J, with 10 bases between. This CDR3 has 14 residues. CDR3 bases: TGTGCCAGCAGCCCCCAGGACACTAACTATGGCTACACCTTC. Protein sequence: CASSPQDTNYGYTF. Full variable domain (missing parts from reference TRBV11-2 and TRBJ1-2): EAGVAQSPRYKIIEKRQSVAFWCNPISGHATLYWYQQILGQGPKLLIQFQNNGVVDDSQLPKDRFSAERLKGVDSTLKIQPAKLEDSAVYLCASSPQDTNYGYTFGSGTRLTVV.

In the case of this clone: A read error may produce the germline difference seen at one junction end. The chain couples TRBV7-7 to TRBJ2-3, with D perhaps TRBD2 (6 bases). Germline loops: CDR1 SSHAT, CDR2 FNYEAQ (reference sequence). The CDR3 runs 15 residues. CDR3 in DNA: TGTGCTAGCAGTCCCGTGGGTCCGGGAGCAGATACGCAGTATTTT. Translation gives CASSPVGPGADTQYF. Combining the CDR3 with reference TRBV7-7 and TRBJ2-3 gives the whole variable domain GAGVSQSPRYKVTKRGQDVTLRCDPISSHATLYWYQQALGQGPEFLTYFNYEAQPDKSGLPSDRFSAERPEGSISTLTIQRTEQRDSAMYRCASSPVGPGADTQYFGPGTRLTVL.

This rearrangement joins TRBV7-9 to TRBJ1-6, with D perhaps matching TRBD1 (5 bases). The length of the CDR3 is 12 residues. Trimming stripped 2 bases from V and 14 bases from J, with 10 bases between. Per the germline V gene, CDR1 is SEHNR and CDR2 is FQNEAQ (reference sequence). CDR3 in DNA: TGTGCCAGCAGCTTACAGGGTTGGGCCCTCCACTTT. Its protein is CASSLQGWALHF.

The J gene is TRBJ1-1, the V gene TRBV30, with 9 bases fitting TRBD1. The V segment lost 1 base and the J segment 1 base; nucleotides outside the gene matches: 7. The germline V gene has CDR1 GTSNPN and CDR2 SVGIG (reference sequence). This CDR3 is built from 16 residues. The CDR3 reads CAWSAREGQGNTEAFF. The CDR3 nucleotides are TGTGCCTGGAGTGCCCGGGAGGGACAGGGGAACACTGAAGCTTTCTTT.

The genes are TRBV5-6 and TRBJ2-7; the D gene could be TRBD1 or TRBD2 (5 bases each). CDR3 size: 13 residues. V was cut by 6 bases and J by 4 bases, with 14 bases left in between. CDR1 is SGHDT and CDR2 is YYEEEE in the germline V gene. This CDR3 reads CASMGPKGYEQYF. In nucleotides, the CDR3 is TGTGCCAGCATGGGACCAAAGGGGTACGAGCAGTACTTC. The full variable domain, completed using reference TRBV5-6 and TRBJ2-7, is DAGVTQSPTHLIKTRGQQVTLRCSPKSGHDTVSWYQQALGQGPQFIFQYYEEEERQRGNFPDRFSGHQFPNYSSELNVNALLLGDSALYLCASMGPKGYEQYFGPGTRLTVT.

The sample holds a few counts of this clone. The J gene is TRBJ2-1, the V gene TRBV19, with a tentative D call TRBD1 (5 bases). The germline V gene has CDR1 LNHDA and CDR2 SQIVND (reference sequence). V lost 3 bases to trimming and J lost 8 bases, with 17 bases between them. This CDR3 has 15 residues. The CDR3 protein is CASSISRVTGDEQFF. The CDR3 region has the DNA TGTGCCAGTAGTATCTCCAGGGTGACTGGTGATGAGCAGTTCTTC.

This chain links TRBV7-8 with TRBJ2-2; D uncertain. CDR1 is SGHVS, CDR2 FQNEAQ, per germline. CDR3 length: 15 residues. V was trimmed by 3 bases and J by 5 bases, leaving 13 bases between them. CDR3 amino acids: CASSFARLNTGELFF. The CDR3 DNA reads as TGTGCCAGCAGCTTCGCCAGGCTAAATACCGGGGAGCTGTTTTTT.

The CDR3 DNA reads TGTGCCAGCAGACATGGGGTCTCCTACGAGCAGTACTTC. This sequence encodes CASRHGVSYEQYF. The chain couples TRBV7-2 to TRBJ2-7; D gene ambiguous. Germline CDR1 is SGHTA and CDR2 is FQGNSA. There are 13 residues in the CDR3. Trimming removed 6 bases from V and 0 bases from J, with 9 bases in between.

The chain joins TRBV29-1 to TRBJ1-2; 7 nucleotides match TRBD1. CDR3 length equals 17 residues. Germline lookup yields CDR1 SQVTM and CDR2 ANQGSEA. V lost 1 base, J lost 0 bases, and 11 bases stayed unmatched. The CDR3 coding sequence is TGCAGCGTTGAAGGGAAGGACAGGCCGATGACTAACTATGGCTACACCTTC. As protein: CSVEGKDRPMTNYGYTF.